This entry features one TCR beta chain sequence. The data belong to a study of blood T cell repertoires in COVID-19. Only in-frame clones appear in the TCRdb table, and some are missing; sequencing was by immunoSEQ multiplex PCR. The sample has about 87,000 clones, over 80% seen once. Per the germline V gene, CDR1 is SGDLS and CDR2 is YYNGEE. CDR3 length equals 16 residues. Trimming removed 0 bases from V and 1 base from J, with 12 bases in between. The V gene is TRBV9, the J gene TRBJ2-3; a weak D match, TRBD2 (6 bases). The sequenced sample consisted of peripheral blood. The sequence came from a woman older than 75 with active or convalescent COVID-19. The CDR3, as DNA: TGTGCCAGCAGCGTAGGGCCTAGCGACCGCACAGATACGCAGTATTTT. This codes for CASSVGPSDRTDTQYF.